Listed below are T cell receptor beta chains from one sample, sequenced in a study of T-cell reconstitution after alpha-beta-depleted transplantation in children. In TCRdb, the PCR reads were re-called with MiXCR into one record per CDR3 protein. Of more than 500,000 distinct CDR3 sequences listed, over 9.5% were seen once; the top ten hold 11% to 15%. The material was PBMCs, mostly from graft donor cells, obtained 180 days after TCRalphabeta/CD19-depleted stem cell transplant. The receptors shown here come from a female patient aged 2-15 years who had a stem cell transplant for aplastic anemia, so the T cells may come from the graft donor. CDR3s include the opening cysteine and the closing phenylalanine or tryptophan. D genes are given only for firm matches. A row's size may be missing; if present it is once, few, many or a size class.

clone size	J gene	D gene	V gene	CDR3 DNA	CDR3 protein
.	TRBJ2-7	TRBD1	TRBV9	TGTGCCAGCAGCGTAGATGGGACAGTTGCCTACGAGCAGTACTTC	CASSVDGTVAYEQYF
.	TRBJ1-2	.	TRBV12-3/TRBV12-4	TGTGCCAGCAGGGGAGGCTTGAACTATGGCTACACCTTC	CASRGGLNYGYTF
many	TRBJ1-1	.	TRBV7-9	TGTGCCAGCAGCTTACAAAGCGTCCAGGGTTGGACTGAAGCTTTCTTT	CASSLQSVQGWTEAFF
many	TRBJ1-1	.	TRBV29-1	TGCAGCGTTGAACCCCCACGGCCACCTATGTTGGGAGCTTTCTTT	CSVEPPRPPMLGAFF
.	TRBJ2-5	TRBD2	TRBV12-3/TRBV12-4	TGTGCCAGCGGCCCTAGCGGGAGGAAGACCCAGTACTTC	CASGPSGRKTQYF
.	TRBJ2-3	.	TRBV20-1	TGCAGTGCCCTACGCCTGTTTGGGTTTGCCACAGATACGCAGTATTTT	CSALRLFGFATDTQYF
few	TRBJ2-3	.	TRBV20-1	TGCAGTGCCCACCCCTTACAGGGGGGCTCGGGTAGCGGGATGGCAGATACGCAGTATTTT	CSAHPLQGGSGSGMADTQYF
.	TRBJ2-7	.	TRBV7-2	TGTGCCAGCAGCTTATCCCCCGGAGGTTCCTACGAGCAGTACTTC	CASSLSPGGSYEQYF
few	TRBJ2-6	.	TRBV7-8	TGTGCCAGCAGCCTTCGACTTACTGGGGCCAACGTCCTGACTTTC	CASSLRLTGANVLTF
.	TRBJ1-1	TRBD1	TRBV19	TGTGCCAGTAGCCCAATCGACAGGGAGAACACTGAAGCTTTCTTT	CASSPIDRENTEAFF
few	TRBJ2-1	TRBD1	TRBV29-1	TGCAGCGTTGACGACAGGGGGGGGTACAATGAGCAGTTCTTC	CSVDDRGGYNEQFF
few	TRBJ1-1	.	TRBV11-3	TGTGCCAGCAGCTCGATACCGAACACTGAAGCTTTCTTT	CASSSIPNTEAFF
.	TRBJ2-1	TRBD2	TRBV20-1	TGCAGTGCTAGAGATAGGGCGGGAGCCCATTCCTACAATGAGCAGTTCTTC	CSARDRAGAHSYNEQFF
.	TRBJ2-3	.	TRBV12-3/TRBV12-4	TGTGCCACCCAGACCCCCGAACAGGGATATACGCAGTATTTT	CATQTPEQGYTQYF
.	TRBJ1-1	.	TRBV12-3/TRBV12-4	TGTGCCAGCAGTATTAGCCCCCCACAGGGATTGAACACTGAAGCTTTCTTT	CASSISPPQGLNTEAFF
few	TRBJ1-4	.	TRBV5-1	TGCGCCAGCAGCCGCTTTCCGGATGAAAAACTGTTTTTT	CASSRFPDEKLFF
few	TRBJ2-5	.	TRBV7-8	TGTGCCAGCAGCTTAGGGGGGGGCATTGAGACCCAGTACTTC	CASSLGGGIETQYF
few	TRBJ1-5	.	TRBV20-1	TGCAGTGCTAGAGATCCGAGGGCGGGCAATCAGCCCCAGCATTTT	CSARDPRAGNQPQHF
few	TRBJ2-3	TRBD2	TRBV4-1	TGCGCCAGCAGCCATGCGCCGGCCTTTTCTAGCGGGGAAACAGATACGCAGTATTTT	CASSHAPAFSSGETDTQYF
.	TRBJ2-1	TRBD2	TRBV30	TGTGCCTGGAGTCCGGGAGGAAAGCAGTTCTTC	CAWSPGGKQFF
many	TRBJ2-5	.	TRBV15	TGTGCCACCAGCGTGGGGCAGGGCCAAGAGACCCAGTACTTC	CATSVGQGQETQYF
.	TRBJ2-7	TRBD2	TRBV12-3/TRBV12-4	TGTGCCAGCAGTCACAGGACTAGCGGGAGATCCTACGAGCAGTACTTC	CASSHRTSGRSYEQYF
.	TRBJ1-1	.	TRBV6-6	TGTGCCAGCAGTTACCAGGGCTTTGAAGCTTTCTTT	CASSYQGFEAFF
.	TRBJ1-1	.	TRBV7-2	TGTGCCAGCAGCTTAGCCGGGACTTTCTTT	CASSLAGTFF
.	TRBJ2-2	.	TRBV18	TGTGCCAGCTCACCAGAATCTGGAAGGAGGACCCCCGGGGAGCTGTTTTTT	CASSPESGRRTPGELFF
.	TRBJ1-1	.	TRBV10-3	TGTGCCATCAGTGATGGGGTGACGGGCACTGAAGCTTTCTTT	CAISDGVTGTEAFF
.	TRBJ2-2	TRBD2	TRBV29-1	TGCAGCGTTGAAGAGGGACTAGCGGGCTACACCGGGGAGCTGTTTTTT	CSVEEGLAGYTGELFF
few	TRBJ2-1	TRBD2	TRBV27	TGTGCCAGCAACGGGGGGGAGCCTGAGCAGTTCTTC	CASNGGEPEQFF
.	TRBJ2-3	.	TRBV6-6	TGTGCCACCACCGCAGGTTCAGATACGCAGTATTTT	CATTAGSDTQYF
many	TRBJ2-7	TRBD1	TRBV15	TGTGCCACCAGCACCAGGGGGCGTGACGAGCAGTACTTC	CATSTRGRDEQYF
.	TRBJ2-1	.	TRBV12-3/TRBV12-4	TGTGCCAGCAATCACCCTCGGAATGAGCAGTTCTTC	CASNHPRNEQFF
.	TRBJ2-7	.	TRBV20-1	TGCAGTGCTAGAGTGACAGAAATCTACGAGCAGTACTTC	CSARVTEIYEQYF
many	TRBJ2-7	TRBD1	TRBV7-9	TGTGCCAGCAGCTTAACGAACAGGGGATCGGGCGAGCAGTACTTC	CASSLTNRGSGEQYF
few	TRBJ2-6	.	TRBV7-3	TGTGCCAGCAGCACCAGCCAAGGGAACGGGGCCAACGTCCTGACTTTC	CASSTSQGNGANVLTF
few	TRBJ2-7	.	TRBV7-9	TGTGCCAGCAGCTTTGGCCACTCCATTTCCTACGAGCAGTACTTC	CASSFGHSISYEQYF
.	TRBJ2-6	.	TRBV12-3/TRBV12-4	TGTGCCAGCAGTGGGTGGAGGGCCAACGGCCTGACTTTC	CASSGWRANGLTF
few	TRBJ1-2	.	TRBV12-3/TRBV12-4	TGTGCCAGCAGTTTGGGCCGCTGGCAGCCCTATGGCTACACCTTC	CASSLGRWQPYGYTF
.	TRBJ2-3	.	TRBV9	TGTGCCAGCAGCGTGGGAAGGGTCAAAGATACGCAGTATTTT	CASSVGRVKDTQYF
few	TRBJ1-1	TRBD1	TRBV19	TGTGCCAGTAGTAGGGACAGGGTAATGAACACTGAAGCTTTCTTT	CASSRDRVMNTEAFF
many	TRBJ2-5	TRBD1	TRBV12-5	TGTGCTAGTGGTTTGACTACAGGGGCCTCGGGGACCCAGTACTTC	CASGLTTGASGTQYF
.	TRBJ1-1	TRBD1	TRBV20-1	TGCAGTGCCACGCCCGGACAGGGGAGAATGAACACTGAAGCTTTCTTT	CSATPGQGRMNTEAFF
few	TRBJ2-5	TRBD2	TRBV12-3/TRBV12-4	TGTGCCAGCAGTTTAGAGGCTAGCGGGAGGACCCAGTACTTC	CASSLEASGRTQYF
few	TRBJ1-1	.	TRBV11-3	TGTGCCAGCCTCTTTACGTTGAACACTGAAGCTTTCTTT	CASLFTLNTEAFF
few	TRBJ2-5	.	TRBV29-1	TGCAGCGTTGATAGGCAGGGGAAAGGGGAGACCCAGTACTTC	CSVDRQGKGETQYF
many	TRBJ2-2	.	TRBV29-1	TGCAGCGTTGTATTAGCGCGGAACACCGGGGAGCTGTTTTTT	CSVVLARNTGELFF
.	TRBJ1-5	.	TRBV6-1	TGTGCCACCGCGGTTAATAGCAATCAGCCCCAGCATTTT	CATAVNSNQPQHF